A selection of T cell receptor beta chains follows, all from one sample in a study of Ad26.COV2.S vaccination and SARS-CoV-2 variants. TCRdb keeps only in-frame clones here, not all; method: immunoSEQ multiplex PCR. In the table there are about 180,000 clones, around 88% of which are singletons. The sequencing here drew on peripheral blood, taken after recovery from COVID-19. All receptors derive from a human donor who had recovered from COVID-19. CDR3s include the opening cysteine and the closing phenylalanine or tryptophan. The D gene is left open where the match is weak. Size values are once, few and many counts, or a class for expanded clones, and some rows have none.

j_call	v_call	clone_size	d_call	cdr3_aa	cdr3_nt
TRBJ1-1	TRBV5-1	NA	NA	CASSLDSSTGGKAFF	TGCGCCAGCAGCTTGGATTCATCGACGGGGGGTAAAGCTTTCTTT
TRBJ1-4	TRBV7-2	NA	TRBD1	CASSPTGYNEKLFF	TGTGCCAGCAGCCCGACAGGGTATAATGAAAAACTGTTTTTT
TRBJ1-3	TRBV7-9	NA	NA	CASSLAGALHSGNTIYF	TGTGCCAGCAGCTTGGCGGGGGCCCTGCACTCTGGAAACACCATATATTTT
TRBJ2-7	TRBV5-7	few	NA	CASRPWGEQYF	TGTGCCAGCAGACCCTGGGGCGAGCAGTACTTC
TRBJ2-5	TRBV19	NA	NA	CASSILGREGETQYF	TGTGCCAGTAGTATCCTAGGGCGGGAAGGCGAGACCCAGTACTTC
TRBJ2-7	TRBV5-8	NA	TRBD2	CASSLLAGPYEQYF	TGTGCCAGCAGCTTACTAGCGGGACCCTACGAGCAGTACTTC
TRBJ2-1	TRBV27	NA	TRBD2	CASSFISSGGYNEQFF	TGTGCCAGCAGTTTTATCTCTAGCGGGGGTTACAATGAGCAGTTCTTC
TRBJ1-2	TRBV6-2/TRBV6-3	NA	NA	CASSYRRVRDGYTF	TGTGCCAGCAGTTACCGCAGGGTTAGGGATGGCTACACCTTC
TRBJ2-7	TRBV19	few	NA	CASSDPGRRTREQYF	TGTGCCAGTAGTGACCCGGGACGGAGGACACGTGAGCAGTACTTC
TRBJ2-2	TRBV20-1	once	NA	CSASLQVTGELFF	TGCAGTGCTAGTCTTCAAGTCACCGGGGAGCTGTTTTTT
TRBJ2-1	TRBV6-4	NA	TRBD2	CASSDHRYGRRGTSGGVNYNEQFF	TGTGCCAGCAGTGACCATCGCTACGGCCGCCGAGGGACTAGCGGGGGGGTTAATTACAATGAGCAGTTCTTC
TRBJ2-5	TRBV7-9	NA	TRBD1	CASSEPRGRRETQYF	TGTGCCAGCAGCGAACCTAGGGGGCGCAGGGAGACCCAGTACTTC
TRBJ2-3	TRBV6-5	NA	NA	CASSRGGDTQYF	TGTGCCAGCAGTCGTGGGGGAGATACGCAGTATTTT
TRBJ2-5	TRBV18	NA	TRBD1	CASSPRDREKSQETQYF	TGTGCCAGCTCTCCCCGGGACAGGGAAAAGAGCCAAGAGACCCAGTACTTC
TRBJ1-4	TRBV5-1	NA	NA	CASSLGTATNEKLFF	TGCGCCAGCAGCTTGGGGACAGCAACTAATGAAAAACTGTTTTTT
TRBJ1-1	TRBV5-6	NA	TRBD1	CASSYGQGDEAFF	TGTGCCAGCAGCTACGGACAGGGGGACGAAGCTTTCTTT
TRBJ1-4	TRBV19	large	NA	CASSIGPGLVPTNEKLFF	TGTGCCAGTAGTATTGGCCCTGGCCTCGTGCCCACTAATGAAAAACTGTTTTTT
TRBJ1-5	TRBV5-1	NA	NA	CASRSGTTYSNQPQHF	TGCGCCAGCAGGTCCGGGACAACTTATAGCAATCAGCCCCAGCATTTT
TRBJ2-7	TRBV27	NA	NA	CASSPQTQGGEQYF	TGTGCCAGCAGTCCGCAAACCCAGGGGGGCGAGCAGTACTTC
TRBJ2-7	TRBV11-2	NA	NA	CASRWQGPYEQYF	TGTGCCAGCCGTTGGCAGGGACCTTACGAGCAGTACTTC
TRBJ1-5	TRBV19	NA	TRBD1	CASSHRKDRWSNQPQHF	TGTGCCAGTAGCCATCGCAAGGACAGGTGGAGCAATCAGCCCCAGCATTTT
TRBJ2-1	TRBV21-1	once	NA	CASSCTGYPPPEQFF	TGTGCCAGCAGCTGCACCGGGTACCCACCACCTGAGCAGTTCTTC
TRBJ2-3	TRBV5-1	NA	TRBD1	CASSLTGGSTDTQYF	TGCGCCAGCAGCTTAACAGGGGGAAGCACAGATACGCAGTATTTT
TRBJ2-7	TRBV28	NA	TRBD1	CASSETGGMYEQYF	TGTGCCAGCAGCGAGACAGGGGGCATGTACGAGCAGTACTTC
TRBJ2-7	TRBV29-1	NA	TRBD1	CSVETGTSYEQYF	TGCAGCGTTGAGACAGGGACCTCCTACGAGCAGTACTTC
TRBJ2-1	TRBV4-2	NA	TRBD2	CASSQEGGGGFFDEQFF	TGTGCCAGCAGCCAGGAGGGCGGCGGGGGTTTTTTTGATGAGCAGTTCTTC
TRBJ2-3	TRBV18	NA	NA	CASSPVDTGDTQYF	TGTGCCAGCTCACCGGTCGACACAGGGGATACGCAGTATTTT
TRBJ2-1	TRBV14	once	TRBD1	CASGDRIYNEQFF	TGTGCCAGCGGGGACAGAATCTACAATGAGCAGTTCTTC
TRBJ2-3	TRBV11-2	NA	TRBD1	CASSTRTGFRTDTQYF	TGTGCCAGCAGCACCCGGACAGGGTTTAGGACAGATACGCAGTATTTT
TRBJ2-7	TRBV4-1	few	TRBD1	CASRPTGANEQYF	TGCGCCAGCAGACCTACAGGGGCCAACGAGCAGTACTTC
TRBJ2-7	TRBV9	NA	NA	CASSVGGRSSSYEQYF	TGTGCCAGCAGCGTAGGGGGGCGGTCTAGCTCCTACGAGCAGTACTTC
TRBJ2-7	TRBV9	NA	NA	CASSVEPLDAYEQYF	TGTGCCAGCAGCGTAGAACCTCTTGATGCCTACGAGCAGTACTTC
TRBJ1-3	TRBV19	few	NA	CASSIWGASLGVSGNTIYF	TGTGCCAGTAGTATCTGGGGCGCATCGCTGGGGGTATCCGGAAACACCATATATTTT
TRBJ1-1	TRBV6-5	NA	TRBD1	CASSRQGGTEAFF	TGTGCCAGCAGCCGACAGGGGGGCACTGAAGCTTTCTTT
TRBJ2-7	TRBV7-2	NA	TRBD2	CASTPGGLAASYEQYF	TGTGCCAGCACCCCGGGAGGGCTAGCGGCCTCCTACGAGCAGTACTTC
TRBJ2-1	TRBV7-3	NA	NA	CASSLTGAVLYNEQFF	TGTGCCAGCAGCTTAACTGGAGCGGTCCTCTACAATGAGCAGTTCTTC
TRBJ2-2	TRBV5-4	NA	NA	CASSLGHVNTGELFF	TGTGCCAGCAGTTTAGGACACGTGAACACCGGGGAGCTGTTTTTT
TRBJ1-6	TRBV6-1	NA	NA	CASSDPGRHNSPLHF	TGTGCCAGCAGTGATCCGGGTAGGCATAATTCACCCCTCCACTTT
TRBJ2-1	TRBV3-1/TRBV3-2	NA	TRBD2	CASSLPGLAGHNEQFF	TGTGCCAGCAGCTTACCGGGACTAGCGGGACACAATGAGCAGTTCTTC
TRBJ1-1	TRBV5-1	NA	NA	CASSLSLSTEAFF	TGCGCCAGCAGCCTGAGTCTATCCACTGAAGCTTTCTTT
TRBJ2-3	TRBV30	NA	TRBD2	CAWSVLSLTSGRVDTQYF	TGTGCCTGGAGTGTACTTTCCCTGACTAGCGGGAGGGTAGATACGCAGTATTTT
TRBJ2-3	TRBV6-5	once	TRBD1	CASSRWGQSTDTQYF	TGTGCCAGCAGTCGTTGGGGACAGAGCACAGATACGCAGTATTTT
TRBJ2-1	TRBV5-1	NA	NA	CASGQEGRYITSYNEQFF	TGCGCCAGCGGCCAGGAGGGGCGCTATATTACCTCCTACAATGAGCAGTTCTTC
TRBJ2-7	TRBV2	NA	TRBD1	CASSLWGQSEQYF	TGTGCCAGCAGCCTATGGGGACAGTCCGAGCAGTACTTC
TRBJ2-5	TRBV21-1	NA	NA	CASSNEETSSGGEQETQYF	TGTGCCAGCAGCAACGAAGAGACTAGTAGCGGGGGGGAACAAGAGACCCAGTACTTC
TRBJ2-7	TRBV4-1	NA	TRBD2	CASSQETSGAYEQYF	TGCGCCAGCAGCCAAGAGACTAGCGGGGCCTACGAGCAGTACTTC
TRBJ2-3	TRBV9	NA	TRBD2	CASSVGDSGGADTQYF	TGTGCCAGCAGCGTAGGAGATAGCGGGGGGGCCGATACGCAGTATTTT